One and the same sample provided the 17 T cell receptor beta chains below, sequenced in a study of shared clonotypes between healthy human individuals (TCRdb year 2020). CD8 naive samples consisted of CD45RO-negative cells that were positively selected for CCR7, yielding a CD45RA+CCR7+ population without TemRA cells. Libraries came from the immunoSEQ multiplex PCR assay. Entries here come from immuneACCESS through TCRdb and include only in-frame sequences with V and J called. Some clones fail to appear in such tables; in the studies checked, an unresolved V gene covers under half of the shortfall, and the cause of the remainder is unknown. This sample comprises about 2 million clones, approximately 94% of them detected only once. The ten largest account for 0.9% to 1.5% of the sample. Sequencing input: naive CD8+ T cells sorted from blood. Explained via the paper, the cell subset or site label denotes: CD45RA+CCR7+. These receptors all stem from a man aged 18-30 years in good health.

This chain joins TRBV19 and TRBJ2-2; tentatively, D is TRBD2 (6 bases). V was trimmed by 2 bases and J by 1 base, leaving 8 bases between them. The CDR3 covers 15 residues. CDR1 LNHDA and CDR2 SQIVND come from the germline V gene (reference sequence). This CDR3 reads CASSIRGVNTGELFF. The CDR3 nucleotides are TGTGCCAGTAGTATACGCGGGGTGAACACCGGGGAGCTGTTTTTT.

The chain couples TRBV5-6 to TRBJ2-2; D is perhaps TRBD2 (6 bases). The CDR3 is made up of 16 amino acids. Germline V gene lookup returns CDR1 SGHDT and CDR2 YYEEEE. V dropped 0 bases and J dropped 3 bases, with 12 bases sitting between them. The CDR3 region has the DNA TGTGCCAGCAGCTTGGAACTGCGGGGCTACACCGGGGAGCTGTTTTTT. Amino acids: CASSLELRGYTGELFF.

This chain joins TRBV5-4 and TRBJ1-6, with 7 bases matching TRBD1. Germline CDR1 SGHNT, CDR2 YYREEE (reference sequence). CDR3 length: 15 amino acids. V lost 7 bases and J lost 9; bases outside the gene matches: 13. Written as DNA, the CDR3 is TGTGCCAGCTCCTGGGGGGGACAGTTAGGTTCACCCCTCCACTTT. Translation: CASSWGGQLGSPLHF.

For this clone: The same CDR3 also results from other DNA sequences found in this sample. The chain employs TRBV6-6 and TRBJ2-7; D gene uncertain. The V and J ends lost 2 bases and 0 bases respectively, with 8 bases between them. This CDR3 has 14 amino acids. Per the germline V gene, CDR1 is MNHNY and CDR2 is SVGAGI (reference sequence). The CDR3 coding sequence is TGTGCCAGCAGTTACGGAGACAACTCCTACGAGCAGTACTTC. It specifies CASSYGDNSYEQYF.

The chain employs TRBV27 and TRBJ2-7, with 7 bases that match TRBD2. The germline V gene has CDR1 MNHEY and CDR2 SMNVEV (reference sequence). This CDR3 is built from 15 residues. Trimming cost V 2 bases and J 4 bases; bases outside gene matches: 8. In DNA form, the CDR3 reads TGTGCCAGCAGTTTAGAGGCGGGAGAGGTATACGAGCAGTACTTC. This gives the protein CASSLEAGEVYEQYF.

This chain joins TRBV2 and TRBJ2-1; 9 bases are a match to TRBD2. CDR1 is SNHLY and CDR2 is FYNNEI in the germline V gene. Germline trimming cut 8 bases from V and 3 bases from J; bases unmatched to any gene: 8. The CDR3 is 15 amino acids. This CDR3 is CASDNGSGSYNEQFF. The CDR3 nucleotides read TGTGCCAGCGATAATGGTAGCGGGAGCTACAATGAGCAGTTCTTC.

This clone was counted a few times. This sequence joins TRBV7-9 and TRBJ2-2; no reliable D call. V dropped 8 bases and J dropped 5 bases, with 9 bases sitting between them. Germline CDR1 SEHNR, CDR2 FQNEAQ (reference sequence). This CDR3 comprises 12 residues. The CDR3 sequence is CASLVQTGELFF. The CDR3 bases are TGTGCCAGCCTCGTACAGACCGGGGAGCTGTTTTTT.

J is TRBJ1-5 and V is TRBV6-5, with D perhaps TRBD1 (5 bases). The length of the CDR3 is 15 residues. The germline V gene encodes CDR1 MNHEY and CDR2 SVGAGI. V dropped 0 bases and J dropped 5 bases, with 11 bases sitting between them. CDR3 region: CASSYSGREDQPQHF. CDR3 nucleotides: TGTGCCAGCAGTTACTCGGGCAGGGAGGATCAGCCCCAGCATTTT.

The chain employs TRBV6-1 and TRBJ1-2; possible D gene TRBD1, 6 bases. V lost 1 base and J 2 bases, leaving 17 bases between the germline ends. CDR1 is MNHNS and CDR2 is SASEGT in the germline V gene. The CDR3 totals 17 residues. This chain's CDR3 is CASSEDRDEEKNYGYTF. DNA for the CDR3: TGTGCCAGCAGTGAAGACAGGGACGAGGAGAAGAACTATGGCTACACCTTC.

The CDR3 DNA sequence: TGTGCCAGCAGCGATTCAGGGGGCGCGTTTGGCTACACCTTC. It encodes CASSDSGGAFGYTF. This chain uses TRBV13 with TRBJ1-2; TRBD1 matches 8 bases. The V gene's germline CDR1 is PRHDT and CDR2 FYEKMQ (reference sequence). The CDR3 loop spans 14 amino acids. Losses at the gene ends were 5 bases for V and 7 bases for J; bases not matched to a gene: 9.

V usage is TRBV28 and J usage is TRBJ2-5, with 9 bases fitting TRBD1. The trim removed 6 bases at V and 2 bases at J, leaving 22 bases unmatched. Germline V CDR1 and CDR2: MDHEN, SYDVKM. The CDR3 loop spans 20 amino acids. CDR3 residues: CASSLWPLTGGAPFQETQYF. The CDR3 DNA is TGTGCCAGCAGCCTTTGGCCTCTGACAGGGGGAGCCCCTTTTCAAGAGACCCAGTACTTC.

V gene TRBV2 combines with J gene TRBJ2-3; 8 bases are shared with TRBD2. The CDR3 length is 17 residues. V shed 4 bases, J shed 2 bases, and the junction held 11 bases outside the gene matches. The germline V gene encodes CDR1 SNHLY and CDR2 FYNNEI. CDR3 protein: CASSAGFAGGFTDTQYF. CDR3 sequence (DNA): TGTGCCAGCAGTGCGGGTTTCGCGGGGGGCTTCACAGATACGCAGTATTTT.

V gene TRBV4-3 combines with J gene TRBJ2-7; D is possibly TRBD1 (6 bases). Germline V gives CDR1 LGHNA, CDR2 YSLEER. The CDR3 runs to 14 residues. V lost 1 base and J 3 bases, leaving 10 bases between the germline ends. Written as DNA, the CDR3 is TGCGCCAGCAGCCAAGGGCGCAGGGGCTACGAGCAGTACTTC. It encodes CASSQGRRGYEQYF.

This clone appeared once. This chain links TRBV4-1 with TRBJ2-7; the D is unclear. Germline assignment: CDR1 MGHRA and CDR2 YSYEKL. The CDR3 loop spans 13 amino acids. Between the trimmed V and J ends, which lost 1 base and 3 bases, there was a span of 7 bases. CDR3 protein: CASSQGSNYEQYF. CDR3 coding DNA: TGCGCCAGCAGCCAAGGCTCAAACTACGAGCAGTACTTC.

The chain employs TRBV7-9 and TRBJ2-5; 9 bases map to TRBD1. This CDR3 comprises 13 residues. The V and J ends lost 5 bases and 9 bases, in that order; junction bases with no gene match: 7. CDR1 and CDR2 from the germline V gene are SEHNR and FQNEAQ (reference sequence). This CDR3 reads CASSRRDREAQYF. In DNA, the CDR3 is TGTGCCAGCAGCCGCCGGGACAGGGAAGCCCAGTACTTC.

The chain links TRBV27 to TRBJ2-7; D possibly corresponds to TRBD1 (5 bases). V was pared by 6 bases and J by 6 bases, with 9 bases between. This CDR3 is built from 11 residues. The germline gives CDR1 MNHEY, CDR2 SMNVEV (reference sequence). As DNA, the CDR3 is TGTGCCAGCAGCATAGGGGTCGAGCAGTACTTC. As protein: CASSIGVEQYF.

This chain uses TRBV6-5 with TRBJ1-1; D unclear. This CDR3 has 13 residues. CDR1 and CDR2 (germline): MNHEY, SVGAGI. Trimming left V 4 bases short and J 1 base short, with 7 bases between. CDR3 nucleotide sequence: TGTGCCAGCAGTTCCGGGCAGAACACTGAAGCTTTCTTT. Translation: CASSSGQNTEAFF.